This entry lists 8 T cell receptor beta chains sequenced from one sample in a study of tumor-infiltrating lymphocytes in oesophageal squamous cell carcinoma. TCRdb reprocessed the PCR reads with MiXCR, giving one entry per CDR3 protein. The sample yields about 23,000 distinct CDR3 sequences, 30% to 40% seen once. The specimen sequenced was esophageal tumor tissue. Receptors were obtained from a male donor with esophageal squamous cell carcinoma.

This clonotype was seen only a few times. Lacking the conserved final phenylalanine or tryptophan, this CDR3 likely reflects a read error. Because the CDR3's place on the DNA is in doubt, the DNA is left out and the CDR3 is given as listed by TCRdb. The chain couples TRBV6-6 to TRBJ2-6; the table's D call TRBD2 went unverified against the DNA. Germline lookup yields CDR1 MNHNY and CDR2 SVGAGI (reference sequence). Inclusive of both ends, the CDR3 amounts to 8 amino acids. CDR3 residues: CASRALGG.

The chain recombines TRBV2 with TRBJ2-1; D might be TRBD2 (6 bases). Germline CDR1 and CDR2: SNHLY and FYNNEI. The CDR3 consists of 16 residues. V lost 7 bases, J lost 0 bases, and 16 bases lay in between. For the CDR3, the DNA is TGTGCCAGCAAATTAGGCGGGATGAGCTCCTACAATGAGCAGTTCTTC. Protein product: CASKLGGMSSYNEQFF.

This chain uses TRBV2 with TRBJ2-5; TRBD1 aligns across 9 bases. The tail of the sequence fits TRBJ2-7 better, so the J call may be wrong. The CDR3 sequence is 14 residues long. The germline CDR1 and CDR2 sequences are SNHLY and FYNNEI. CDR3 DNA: TGTGCCAGCAGTGAGGGGACAGGGTCCTACGAGCAGTACTTC. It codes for CASSEGTGSYEQYF.

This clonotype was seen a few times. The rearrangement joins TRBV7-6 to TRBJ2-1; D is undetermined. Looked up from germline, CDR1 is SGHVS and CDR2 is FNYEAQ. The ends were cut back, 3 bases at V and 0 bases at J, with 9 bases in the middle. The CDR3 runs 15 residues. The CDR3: CASSFTWSSYNEQFF. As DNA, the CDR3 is TGTGCCAGCAGCTTTACATGGAGCTCCTACAATGAGCAGTTCTTC.

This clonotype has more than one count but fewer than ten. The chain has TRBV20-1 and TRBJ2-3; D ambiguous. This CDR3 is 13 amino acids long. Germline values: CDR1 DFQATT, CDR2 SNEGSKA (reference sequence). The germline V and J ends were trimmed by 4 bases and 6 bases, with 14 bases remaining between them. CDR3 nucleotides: TGCAGTGCTAAGACTCCCGAAGGCGATACGCAGTATTTT. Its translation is CSAKTPEGDTQYF.

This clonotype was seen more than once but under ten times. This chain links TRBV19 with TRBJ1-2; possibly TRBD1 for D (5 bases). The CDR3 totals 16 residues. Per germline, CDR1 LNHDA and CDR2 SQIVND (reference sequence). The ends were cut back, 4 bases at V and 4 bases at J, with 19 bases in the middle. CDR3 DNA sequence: TGTGCCAGTAGTAACTTAAGACTGGGGGAAGGCTATGGCTACACCTTC. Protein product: CASSNLRLGEGYGYTF.

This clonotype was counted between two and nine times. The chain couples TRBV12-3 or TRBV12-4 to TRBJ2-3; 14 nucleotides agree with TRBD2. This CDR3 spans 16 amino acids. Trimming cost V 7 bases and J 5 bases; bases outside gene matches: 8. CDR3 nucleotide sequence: TGTGCCAGCATTCCAGGACTAGCGGGGGGAGTAGATACGCAGTATTTT. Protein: CASIPGLAGGVDTQYF.

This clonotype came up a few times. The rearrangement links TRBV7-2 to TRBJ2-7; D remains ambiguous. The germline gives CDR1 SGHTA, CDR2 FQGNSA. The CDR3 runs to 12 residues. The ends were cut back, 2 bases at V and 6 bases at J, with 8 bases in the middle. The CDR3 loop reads CASSLHKGEQYF. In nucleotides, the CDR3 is TGTGCCAGCAGCTTACATAAGGGCGAGCAGTACTTC. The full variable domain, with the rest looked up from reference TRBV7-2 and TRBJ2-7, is GAGVSQSPSNKVTEKGKDVELRCDPISGHTALYWYRQSLGQGLEFLIYFQGNSAPDKSGLPSDRFSAERTGGSVSTLTIQRTQQEDSAVYLCASSLHKGEQYFGPGTRLTVT.